This paragraph covers one T cell receptor beta chain sequence. Its antigen is not identified. Different DNA sequences within this sample yield the same CDR3. The data originate from a study of shared clonotypes between healthy human individuals. Regarding the study as a whole: What rarefaction showed was incomplete sorted-subset sequencing despite large depth.

This CDR3 is built from 13 residues. Germline V gene sequence: CDR1 SGDLS, CDR2 YYNGEE. V lost 4 bases and J 5 bases, leaving 9 bases between the germline ends. Source study methods: With immunoSEQ giving junction-only sequences and no quality scores, filtering differed. Profiling relied on immunoSEQ multiplex PCR, and the TCRdb table lists in-frame clones only, not all of them. The V and J calls and clone size come from that table; D and trimming were worked out from the DNA. The sample has some 1.5 million clones; around 95% are singletons. The chain has TRBV9 and TRBJ2-2; D is possibly TRBD1 (5 bases). The source material was naive CD4+ T cells sorted from blood. Sample subset: CD45RA+ positively selected. This sequence was found in a man aged 25 to 45 in good health. CDR3 bases: TGTGCCAGCAGCTCCCAGGGTACCGGGGAGCTGTTTTTT. It encodes CASSSQGTGELFF.